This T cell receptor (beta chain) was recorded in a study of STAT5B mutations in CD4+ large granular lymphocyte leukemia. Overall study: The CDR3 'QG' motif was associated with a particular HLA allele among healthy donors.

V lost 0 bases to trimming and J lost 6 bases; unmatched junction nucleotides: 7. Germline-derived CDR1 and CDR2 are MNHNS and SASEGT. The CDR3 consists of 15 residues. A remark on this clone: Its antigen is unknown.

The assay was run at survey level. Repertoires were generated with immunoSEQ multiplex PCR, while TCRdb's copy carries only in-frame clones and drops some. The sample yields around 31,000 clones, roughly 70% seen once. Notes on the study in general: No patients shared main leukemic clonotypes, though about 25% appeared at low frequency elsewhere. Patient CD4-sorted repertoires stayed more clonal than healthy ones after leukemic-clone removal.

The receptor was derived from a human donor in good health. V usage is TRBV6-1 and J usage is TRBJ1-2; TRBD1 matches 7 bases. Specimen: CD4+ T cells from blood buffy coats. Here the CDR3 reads CASSEALAGGNGYTF. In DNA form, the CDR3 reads TGTGCCAGCAGTGAAGCGCTCGCAGGGGGAAATGGCTACACCTTC.